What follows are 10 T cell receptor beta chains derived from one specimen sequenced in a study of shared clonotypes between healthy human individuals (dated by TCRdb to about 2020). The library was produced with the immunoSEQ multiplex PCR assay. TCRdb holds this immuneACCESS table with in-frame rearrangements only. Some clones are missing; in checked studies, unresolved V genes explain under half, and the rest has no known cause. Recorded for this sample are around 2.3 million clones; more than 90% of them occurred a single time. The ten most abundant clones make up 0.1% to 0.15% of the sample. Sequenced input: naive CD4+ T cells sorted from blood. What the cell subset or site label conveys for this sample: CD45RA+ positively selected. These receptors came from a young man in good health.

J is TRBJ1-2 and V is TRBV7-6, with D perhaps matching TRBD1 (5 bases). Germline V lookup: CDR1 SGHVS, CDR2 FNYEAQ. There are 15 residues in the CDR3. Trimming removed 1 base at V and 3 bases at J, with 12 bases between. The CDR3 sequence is CASSLGLGRDYGYTF. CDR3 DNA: TGTGCCAGCAGCTTAGGCCTGGGACGGGACTATGGCTACACCTTC.

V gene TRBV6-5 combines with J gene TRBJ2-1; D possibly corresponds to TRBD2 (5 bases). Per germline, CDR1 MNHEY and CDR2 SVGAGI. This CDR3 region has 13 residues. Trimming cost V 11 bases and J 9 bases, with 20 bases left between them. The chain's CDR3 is CAANSATSVEQFF. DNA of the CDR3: TGTGCCGCGAACAGCGCTACTAGTGTTGAGCAGTTCTTC.

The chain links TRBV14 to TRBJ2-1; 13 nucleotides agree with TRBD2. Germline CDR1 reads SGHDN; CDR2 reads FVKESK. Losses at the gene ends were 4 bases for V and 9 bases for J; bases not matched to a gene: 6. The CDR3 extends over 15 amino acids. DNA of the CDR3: TGTGCCAGCAGCCCTACTAGCGGGGGGGCATTTGAGCAGTTCTTC. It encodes CASSPTSGGAFEQFF.

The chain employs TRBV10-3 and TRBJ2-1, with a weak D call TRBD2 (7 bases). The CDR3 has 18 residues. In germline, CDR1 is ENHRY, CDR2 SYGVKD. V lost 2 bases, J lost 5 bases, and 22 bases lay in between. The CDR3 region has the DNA TGTGCCATCAGTGAGAAAACGCAAACAGGGACTACTAACAATGAGCAGTTCTTC. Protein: CAISEKTQTGTTNNEQFF.

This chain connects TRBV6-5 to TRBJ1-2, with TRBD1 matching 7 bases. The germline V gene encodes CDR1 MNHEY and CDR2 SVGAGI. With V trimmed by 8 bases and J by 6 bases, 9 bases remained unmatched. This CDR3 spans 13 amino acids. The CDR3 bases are TGTGCCAGCGGGCTCCAGGGGGTGGATGGCTACACCTTC. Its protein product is CASGLQGVDGYTF.

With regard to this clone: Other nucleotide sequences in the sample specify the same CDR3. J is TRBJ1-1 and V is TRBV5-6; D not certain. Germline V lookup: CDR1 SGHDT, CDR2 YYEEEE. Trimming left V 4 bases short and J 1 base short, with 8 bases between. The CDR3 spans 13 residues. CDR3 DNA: TGTGCCAGCAGCAGGACGGCGAACACTGAAGCTTTCTTT. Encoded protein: CASSRTANTEAFF.

CDR3 nucleotide sequence: TGTGCCAGCTCACCCCAGACAGGGAATCCTTATCAGCCCCAGCATTTT. This translates into CASSPQTGNPYQPQHF. The chain uses TRBV18 and TRBJ1-5; 7 positions agree with TRBD1. CDR3 length: 16 amino acids. V lost 3 bases to trimming and J lost 5 bases; unmatched junction nucleotides: 10. CDR1 and CDR2 from the germline V gene are KGHSH and LQKENI.

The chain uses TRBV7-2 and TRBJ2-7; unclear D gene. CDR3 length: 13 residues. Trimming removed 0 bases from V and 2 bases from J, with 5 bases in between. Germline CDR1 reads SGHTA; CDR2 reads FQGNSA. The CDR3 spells CASSLAEPYEQYF. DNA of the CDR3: TGTGCCAGCAGCTTAGCGGAGCCCTACGAGCAGTACTTC.

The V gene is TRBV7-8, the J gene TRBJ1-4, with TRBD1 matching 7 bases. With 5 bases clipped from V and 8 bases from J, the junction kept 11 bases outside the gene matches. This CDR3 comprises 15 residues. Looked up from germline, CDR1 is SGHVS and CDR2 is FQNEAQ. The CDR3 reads CASSDYRQGQEKLFF. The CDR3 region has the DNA TGTGCCAGCAGCGACTACCGACAGGGCCAGGAAAAACTGTTTTTT. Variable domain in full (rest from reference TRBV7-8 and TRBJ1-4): GAGVSQSPRYKVAKRGQDVALRCDPISGHVSLFWYQQALGQGPEFLTYFQNEAQLDKSGLPSDRFFAERPEGSVSTLKIQRTQQEDSAVYLCASSDYRQGQEKLFFGSGTQLSVL.

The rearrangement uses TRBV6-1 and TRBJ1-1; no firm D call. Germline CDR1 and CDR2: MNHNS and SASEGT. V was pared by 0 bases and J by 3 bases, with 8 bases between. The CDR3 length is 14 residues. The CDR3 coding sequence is TGTGCCAGCAGTGAAGCGGCGGGTTACACTGAAGCTTTCTTT. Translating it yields CASSEAAGYTEAFF.